This is a list of T cell receptor beta chains from one sample in a study of cytomegalovirus exposure and HLA in healthy donors. The data were produced by immunoSEQ multiplex PCR, yet TCRdb's version contains in-frame clones alone and is incomplete. This table holds 150,000 to 200,000 clones, approximately 79% found once. The sample consisted of PBMCs. The receptors originated from a woman aged 45-65 years in good health and CMV-seropositive. Both conserved end residues are part of each CDR3. A D gene is named only where the DNA matches it firmly. Part of the rows lack a size; the others show once, few, many or a class for expanded clones.

abundance	d_gene	v_gene	j_gene	CDR3aa	CDR3nt
NA	NA	TRBV30	TRBJ1-1	CAWRRGTEAFF	TGTGCCTGGAGACGCGGCACTGAAGCTTTCTTT
NA	TRBD1	TRBV4-3	TRBJ1-1	CASSQTGDNTEAFF	TGCGCCAGCAGCCAGACAGGGGATAACACTGAAGCTTTCTTT
NA	NA	TRBV6-1	TRBJ2-7	CASATGAYEQYF	TGTGCCAGCGCAACAGGAGCCTACGAGCAGTACTTC
NA	TRBD1	TRBV6-5	TRBJ1-1	CASRQRTGETEAFF	TGTGCCAGCAGACAAAGGACAGGGGAGACTGAAGCTTTCTTT
few	TRBD1	TRBV28	TRBJ1-5	CASSLLTGKQPQHF	TGTGCCAGCAGTCTGCTGACAGGGAAACAGCCCCAGCATTTT
NA	NA	TRBV20-1	TRBJ1-5	CSAVQGPQHF	TGCAGTGCCGTTCAGGGGCCCCAGCATTTT
NA	NA	TRBV18	TRBJ1-2	CASSPPGGLDYGYTF	TGTGCCAGCTCACCTCCGGGGGGTTTGGACTATGGCTACACCTTC
NA	NA	TRBV19	TRBJ2-7	CASRGRDKQYEQYF	TGTGCCAGTAGGGGGCGGGATAAGCAGTACGAGCAGTACTTC
NA	NA	TRBV5-8	TRBJ2-5	CASSLRGHNQETQYF	TGTGCCAGCAGCTTGAGGGGACACAACCAAGAGACCCAGTACTTC
NA	NA	TRBV19	TRBJ2-1	CASSSGDSYNEQFF	TGTGCCAGTAGTAGCGGAGACTCCTACAATGAGCAGTTCTTC
NA	NA	TRBV2	TRBJ2-5	CASSEMGRGAETQYF	TGTGCCAGCAGTGAAATGGGACGGGGGGCGGAGACCCAGTACTTC
NA	NA	TRBV2	TRBJ2-7	CASSPPGGDEQYF	TGTGCCAGCAGCCCCCCCGGGGGAGACGAGCAGTACTTC
NA	TRBD2	TRBV19	TRBJ2-7	CASSTSGGSYEQYF	TGTGCCAGTAGTACTAGCGGCGGCTCCTACGAGCAGTACTTC
NA	NA	TRBV2	TRBJ2-1	CASRSTGFSYNEQFF	TGTGCCAGCAGAAGTACAGGGTTCTCCTACAATGAGCAGTTCTTC
NA	NA	TRBV7-3	TRBJ2-2	CASSSGANTGELFF	TGTGCCAGCAGCTCGGGGGCGAACACCGGGGAGCTGTTTTTT
NA	NA	TRBV28	TRBJ1-1	CASSLWRGNTEAFF	TGTGCCAGCAGTTTATGGCGGGGGAACACTGAAGCTTTCTTT
NA	NA	TRBV29-1	TRBJ2-5	CSVGGQPRSETQYF	TGCAGCGTTGGAGGACAGCCAAGGAGCGAGACCCAGTACTTC
once	NA	TRBV7-8	TRBJ2-7	CASTPQRVGSYEQYF	TGTGCCAGCACCCCGCAGCGGGTTGGGTCCTACGAGCAGTACTTC
NA	NA	TRBV4-1	TRBJ2-2	CASSQEVGQMTGELFF	TGCGCCAGCAGCCAAGAGGTGGGACAAATGACCGGGGAGCTGTTTTTT
NA	NA	TRBV18	TRBJ1-4	CASSPSVNEKLFF	TGTGCCAGCTCACCATCAGTTAATGAAAAACTGTTTTTT
NA	TRBD1	TRBV18	TRBJ2-3	CASSRDRVQVDTQYF	TGTGCCAGCTCCCGAGACAGGGTTCAAGTAGATACGCAGTATTTT
NA	NA	TRBV7-9	TRBJ2-2	CASSLGEINGIGELFF	TGTGCCAGCAGCTTAGGGGAGATCAACGGCATCGGGGAGCTGTTTTTT
few	NA	TRBV5-6	TRBJ2-3	CASSASLYSLGTTDTQYF	TGTGCCAGCAGCGCCTCGCTGTACAGTCTCGGCACTACAGATACGCAGTATTTT